The rows below give T cell receptor beta chains drawn from one sample of a study of cytomegalovirus exposure and HLA in healthy donors. The data were produced by immunoSEQ multiplex PCR, yet TCRdb's version contains in-frame clones alone and is incomplete. The table records around 170,000 clones, about 82% of them present only once. The sample consisted of PBMCs. These receptors were obtained from a woman in her 30s in good health and CMV-seronegative. The CDR3 runs from the conserved cysteine through the conserved F or W. Fields, in order: V gene, D gene, J gene, CDR3 length, clone size, CDR3 protein, CDR3 DNA. A D gene is named only where the DNA matches it firmly. Only some rows state a clone size, as once, few, many or a class for expanded clones.

v_call: TRBV7-2
d_call: NA
j_call: TRBJ2-1
cdr3_length: 14
clone_size: NA
cdr3_aa: CASSLTGSYNEQFF
cdr3_nt: TGTGCCAGCAGCTTAACAGGGTCTTACAATGAGCAGTTCTTC

v_call: TRBV9
d_call: TRBD1
j_call: TRBJ1-6
cdr3_length: 14
clone_size: once
cdr3_aa: CASNSGTVNSPLHF
cdr3_nt: TGTGCCAGCAACTCCGGGACAGTTAATTCACCCCTCCACTTT

v_call: TRBV18
d_call: TRBD1
j_call: TRBJ2-7
cdr3_length: 14
clone_size: NA
cdr3_aa: CASSDRASSYEQYF
cdr3_nt: TGTGCCAGCTCAGACAGGGCCTCCTCCTACGAGCAGTACTTC

v_call: TRBV9
d_call: TRBD2
j_call: TRBJ2-7
cdr3_length: 16
clone_size: few
cdr3_aa: CASSVGQRGFTYEQYF
cdr3_nt: TGTGCCAGCAGCGTAGGCCAGCGGGGGTTTACCTACGAGCAGTACTTC

v_call: TRBV5-1
d_call: NA
j_call: TRBJ1-1
cdr3_length: 15
clone_size: NA
cdr3_aa: CASSLTGFMNTEAFF
cdr3_nt: TGCGCCAGCAGCTTAACAGGATTCATGAACACTGAAGCTTTCTTT

v_call: TRBV28
d_call: NA
j_call: TRBJ1-2
cdr3_length: 12
clone_size: NA
cdr3_aa: CASSFRGAGYTF
cdr3_nt: TGTGCCAGCAGTTTCCGGGGGGCTGGCTACACCTTC

v_call: TRBV6-5
d_call: NA
j_call: TRBJ1-6
cdr3_length: 14
clone_size: NA
cdr3_aa: CASSYTGMNSPLHF
cdr3_nt: TGTGCCAGCAGTTACACAGGGATGAATTCACCCCTCCACTTT

v_call: TRBV15
d_call: TRBD1
j_call: TRBJ1-3
cdr3_length: 15
clone_size: NA
cdr3_aa: CATNTRQGVGNTIYF
cdr3_nt: TGTGCCACCAATACCCGACAGGGTGTTGGAAACACCATATATTTT

v_call: TRBV5-1
d_call: NA
j_call: TRBJ1-2
cdr3_length: 14
clone_size: NA
cdr3_aa: CASTLDGAAQRYTF
cdr3_nt: TGCGCCAGCACCCTTGATGGGGCGGCCCAACGCTACACCTTC

v_call: TRBV10-1
d_call: TRBD1
j_call: TRBJ1-4
cdr3_length: 13
clone_size: NA
cdr3_aa: CASSEQGAEKLFF
cdr3_nt: TGCGCCAGCAGTGAACAGGGGGCTGAAAAACTGTTTTTT

v_call: TRBV2
d_call: TRBD2
j_call: TRBJ2-7
cdr3_length: 14
clone_size: NA
cdr3_aa: CASSGGGGAYEQYF
cdr3_nt: TGTGCCAGCAGCGGGGGGGGTGGGGCCTACGAGCAGTACTTC

v_call: TRBV5-1
d_call: NA
j_call: TRBJ1-3
cdr3_length: 16
clone_size: few
cdr3_aa: CASSPYAESSGNTIYF
cdr3_nt: TGCGCCAGCAGCCCGTATGCGGAGAGCTCTGGAAACACCATATATTTT

v_call: TRBV5-5
d_call: NA
j_call: TRBJ2-3
cdr3_length: 16
clone_size: NA
cdr3_aa: CASSLAGEGRSDTQYF
cdr3_nt: TGTGCCAGCAGCTTGGCAGGGGAGGGCAGGTCAGATACGCAGTATTTT

v_call: TRBV9
d_call: NA
j_call: TRBJ2-7
cdr3_length: 16
clone_size: NA
cdr3_aa: CASSVDPGGPSYEQYF
cdr3_nt: TGTGCCAGCAGCGTAGACCCAGGGGGGCCTTCCTACGAGCAGTACTTC

v_call: TRBV2
d_call: TRBD2
j_call: TRBJ2-7
cdr3_length: 15
clone_size: NA
cdr3_aa: CASSPEAGGTYEQYF
cdr3_nt: TGTGCCAGCAGCCCGGAGGCGGGGGGAACCTACGAGCAGTACTTC

v_call: TRBV5-1
d_call: TRBD2
j_call: TRBJ2-3
cdr3_length: 16
clone_size: NA
cdr3_aa: CASSLALAGGTDTQYF
cdr3_nt: TGCGCCAGCAGCTTGGCCCTAGCGGGGGGTACAGATACGCAGTATTTT

v_call: TRBV25-1
d_call: TRBD1
j_call: TRBJ2-3
cdr3_length: 15
clone_size: NA
cdr3_aa: CASSVLTGGGDTQYF
cdr3_nt: TGTGCCAGCAGTGTACTGACAGGGGGGGGTGATACGCAGTATTTT

v_call: TRBV12-5
d_call: TRBD2
j_call: TRBJ2-7
cdr3_length: 15
clone_size: NA
cdr3_aa: CASGSLAGGTYEQYF
cdr3_nt: TGTGCTAGTGGTTCCTTAGCGGGTGGGACTTACGAGCAGTACTTC

v_call: TRBV25-1
d_call: TRBD1
j_call: TRBJ1-2
cdr3_length: 14
clone_size: NA
cdr3_aa: CASSEWGQGYGYTF
cdr3_nt: TGTGCCAGCAGTGAATGGGGACAGGGCTATGGCTACACCTTC

v_call: TRBV11-2
d_call: TRBD1
j_call: TRBJ2-7
cdr3_length: 16
clone_size: NA
cdr3_aa: CASSRAGTGSIYGQYF
cdr3_nt: TGTGCCAGCAGCCGAGCTGGGACAGGAAGCATATACGGGCAGTACTTC